A selection of T cell receptor beta chains follows, all from one sample in a study of blood T cell repertoires in COVID-19. Method: immunoSEQ multiplex PCR; TCRdb's copy keeps in-frame clones and lacks some. The sample consists of under 200,000 clones, 82% of them appearing once. Source material: PBMCs or T cells enriched from blood (not recorded which). These receptor sequences come from a man aged 55-75 years who had recovered from COVID-19. The CDR3 runs from the conserved cysteine through the conserved F or W. D genes are given only for firm matches. The listing skips clone size in some rows; elsewhere it reads once, few, many or a size class.

v_call: TRBV2; clone_size: NA; j_call: TRBJ1-1; d_call: NA; cdr3_aa: CAIPGRVMNTEAFF; cdr3_nt: TGTGCCATCCCCGGCAGGGTGATGAACACTGAAGCTTTCTTT
v_call: TRBV24-1; clone_size: NA; j_call: TRBJ1-1; d_call: NA; cdr3_aa: CATSEFGTEAFF; cdr3_nt: TGTGCCACCAGTGAATTCGGGACTGAAGCTTTCTTT
v_call: TRBV18; clone_size: NA; j_call: TRBJ2-7; d_call: TRBD2; cdr3_aa: CASSFSGLTYEQYF; cdr3_nt: TGTGCCAGCTCATTTAGCGGGCTGACCTACGAGCAGTACTTC
v_call: TRBV20-1; clone_size: NA; j_call: TRBJ2-1; d_call: TRBD2; cdr3_aa: CSASFAGVNNEQFF; cdr3_nt: TGCAGTGCTAGTTTTGCGGGAGTGAACAATGAGCAGTTCTTC
v_call: TRBV7-9; clone_size: NA; j_call: TRBJ1-2; d_call: NA; cdr3_aa: CASSPTNYGYTF; cdr3_nt: TGTGCCAGCAGCCCCACTAACTATGGCTACACCTTC
v_call: TRBV28; clone_size: NA; j_call: TRBJ1-4; d_call: NA; cdr3_aa: CASRRTRGEKLFF; cdr3_nt: TGTGCCAGCAGACGGACGAGAGGGGAAAAACTGTTTTTT
v_call: TRBV29-1; clone_size: NA; j_call: TRBJ2-1; d_call: NA; cdr3_aa: CSVEDPPWRGQPNEQFF; cdr3_nt: TGCAGCGTTGAAGATCCCCCTTGGCGGGGACAGCCCAATGAGCAGTTCTTC
v_call: TRBV11-2; clone_size: NA; j_call: TRBJ2-1; d_call: NA; cdr3_aa: CASSLGGYNEQFF; cdr3_nt: TGTGCCAGCAGCTTAGGCGGATACAATGAGCAGTTCTTC
v_call: TRBV5-6; clone_size: NA; j_call: TRBJ2-7; d_call: TRBD1; cdr3_aa: CASSLAGTGYHEQYF; cdr3_nt: TGTGCCAGCAGCTTGGCCGGGACAGGGTACCACGAGCAGTACTTC
v_call: TRBV19; clone_size: once; j_call: TRBJ2-3; d_call: TRBD2; cdr3_aa: CASSRTSPDTQYF; cdr3_nt: TGTGCCAGTAGTCGGACTAGCCCAGATACGCAGTATTTT
v_call: TRBV7-9; clone_size: NA; j_call: TRBJ2-3; d_call: NA; cdr3_aa: CASSFPWTSTDTQYF; cdr3_nt: TGTGCCAGCAGCTTTCCTTGGACTAGCACAGATACGCAGTATTTT
v_call: TRBV5-1; clone_size: NA; j_call: TRBJ1-4; d_call: TRBD1; cdr3_aa: CASNPQGGTEKLFF; cdr3_nt: TGCGCCAGTAATCCTCAGGGGGGTACTGAAAAACTGTTTTTT
v_call: TRBV7-9; clone_size: NA; j_call: TRBJ1-1; d_call: NA; cdr3_aa: CASSLVTGNTEAFF; cdr3_nt: TGTGCCAGCAGCTTAGTCACAGGAAACACTGAAGCTTTCTTT
v_call: TRBV28; clone_size: few; j_call: TRBJ1-2; d_call: TRBD1; cdr3_aa: CASRLGTGRGYTF; cdr3_nt: TGTGCCAGCAGATTAGGGACAGGGCGAGGCTACACCTTC
v_call: TRBV19; clone_size: NA; j_call: TRBJ1-2; d_call: NA; cdr3_aa: CASSGTLNYGYTF; cdr3_nt: TGTGCCAGTAGTGGCACGTTGAACTATGGCTACACCTTC
v_call: TRBV19; clone_size: NA; j_call: TRBJ2-2; d_call: TRBD1; cdr3_aa: CASSSGQGVVTGELFF; cdr3_nt: TGTGCCAGTAGTAGCGGACAGGGGGTGGTCACCGGGGAGCTGTTTTTT
v_call: TRBV4-1; clone_size: once; j_call: TRBJ2-7; d_call: TRBD2; cdr3_aa: CASSQEWREVYEQYF; cdr3_nt: TGCGCCAGCAGCCAAGAATGGCGGGAGGTCTACGAGCAGTACTTC
v_call: TRBV19; clone_size: NA; j_call: TRBJ2-2; d_call: NA; cdr3_aa: CASSIEVTVSTGELFF; cdr3_nt: TGTGCCAGTAGTATAGAGGTGACAGTTTCCACCGGGGAGCTGTTTTTT
v_call: TRBV29-1; clone_size: NA; j_call: TRBJ2-1; d_call: TRBD2; cdr3_aa: CSVDLTSGGAGNEQFF; cdr3_nt: TGCAGCGTTGACCTCACTAGCGGGGGGGCCGGTAATGAGCAGTTCTTC
v_call: TRBV28; clone_size: many; j_call: TRBJ2-5; d_call: TRBD2; cdr3_aa: CASTEGSGVYQETQYF; cdr3_nt: TGTGCCAGCACCGAGGGTAGCGGGGTGTACCAAGAGACCCAGTACTTC
v_call: TRBV2; clone_size: NA; j_call: TRBJ2-7; d_call: NA; cdr3_aa: CASRLTEGGTYEQYF; cdr3_nt: TGTGCCAGCCGTCTCACAGAGGGGGGGACCTACGAGCAGTACTTC
v_call: TRBV21-1; clone_size: NA; j_call: TRBJ2-7; d_call: NA; cdr3_aa: CASSLPGQGSYEQYF; cdr3_nt: TGTGCCAGCAGCTTGCCGGGACAGGGTTCCTACGAGCAGTACTTC
v_call: TRBV5-4; clone_size: few; j_call: TRBJ1-1; d_call: NA; cdr3_aa: CASSYRQNTEAFF; cdr3_nt: TGTGCCAGCAGCTATCGACAGAACACTGAAGCTTTCTTT
v_call: TRBV3-1/TRBV3-2; clone_size: NA; j_call: TRBJ1-3; d_call: NA; cdr3_aa: CASMTAGNTIYF; cdr3_nt: TGTGCCAGCATGACAGCGGGAAACACCATATATTTT
v_call: TRBV28; clone_size: NA; j_call: TRBJ1-3; d_call: TRBD1; cdr3_aa: CASSRTGAGNTIYF; cdr3_nt: TGTGCCAGCAGCAGGACAGGGGCTGGAAACACCATATATTTT
v_call: TRBV6-1; clone_size: few; j_call: TRBJ2-2; d_call: NA; cdr3_aa: CASSEVGHRRRGRGELFF; cdr3_nt: TGTGCCAGCAGTGAAGTGGGGCACAGAAGGAGGGGAAGGGGGGAGCTGTTTTTT
v_call: TRBV12-3/TRBV12-4; clone_size: NA; j_call: TRBJ2-7; d_call: NA; cdr3_aa: CASSLSGLEQYF; cdr3_nt: TGTGCCAGCAGTCTCAGTGGACTGGAGCAGTACTTC
v_call: TRBV29-1; clone_size: NA; j_call: TRBJ2-7; d_call: TRBD1; cdr3_aa: CSGSGTGGSEEQYF; cdr3_nt: TGCAGCGGATCCGGGACAGGGGGCTCAGAGGAGCAGTACTTC
v_call: TRBV13; clone_size: NA; j_call: TRBJ2-7; d_call: TRBD1; cdr3_aa: CASSFSGQGTEQYF; cdr3_nt: TGTGCCAGCAGCTTTTCGGGACAGGGGACCGAGCAGTACTTC
v_call: TRBV11-3; clone_size: NA; j_call: TRBJ2-5; d_call: NA; cdr3_aa: CASSLGQAETQYF; cdr3_nt: TGTGCCAGCAGCTTAGGACAGGCAGAGACCCAGTACTTC
v_call: TRBV5-1; clone_size: NA; j_call: TRBJ2-3; d_call: TRBD1; cdr3_aa: CASSIGQGSRSDTQYF; cdr3_nt: TGCGCCAGCAGCATAGGACAGGGAAGTCGGTCAGATACGCAGTATTTT
v_call: TRBV14; clone_size: few; j_call: TRBJ1-6; d_call: NA; cdr3_aa: CASSQNQYSGSPLHF; cdr3_nt: TGTGCCAGCAGCCAAAATCAGTACAGCGGTTCACCCCTCCACTTT
v_call: TRBV28; clone_size: NA; j_call: TRBJ2-1; d_call: TRBD1; cdr3_aa: CASSLYRDRVYNEQFF; cdr3_nt: TGTGCCAGCAGTTTGTACCGGGACAGGGTATACAATGAGCAGTTCTTC
v_call: TRBV10-2; clone_size: NA; j_call: TRBJ2-3; d_call: TRBD2; cdr3_aa: CASSDEDTRTSRDTDTQYF; cdr3_nt: TGCGCCAGCAGTGATGAGGATACCAGGACTAGCCGAGACACAGATACGCAGTATTTT
v_call: TRBV11-2; clone_size: NA; j_call: TRBJ2-7; d_call: NA; cdr3_aa: CASSLAPSLSRDEQYF; cdr3_nt: TGTGCCAGCAGCTTAGCCCCTTCTTTGAGCAGGGACGAGCAGTACTTC
v_call: TRBV7-9; clone_size: NA; j_call: TRBJ2-2; d_call: TRBD1; cdr3_aa: CASSSARTGGNTGELFF; cdr3_nt: TGTGCCAGCAGCTCCGCCCGGACAGGGGGCAATACCGGGGAGCTGTTTTTT
v_call: TRBV5-4; clone_size: NA; j_call: TRBJ2-5; d_call: TRBD1; cdr3_aa: CASSLKTGLETQYF; cdr3_nt: TGTGCCAGCAGCTTAAAGACAGGGTTGGAGACCCAGTACTTC
v_call: TRBV4-1; clone_size: once; j_call: TRBJ2-2; d_call: NA; cdr3_aa: CASSPMYTGELFF; cdr3_nt: TGCGCCAGCAGCCCTATGTATACCGGGGAGCTGTTTTTT
v_call: TRBV5-1; clone_size: NA; j_call: TRBJ2-1; d_call: TRBD1; cdr3_aa: CASSLGAGGFVNEQFF; cdr3_nt: TGCGCCAGCAGCTTGGGGGCAGGGGGCTTCGTCAATGAGCAGTTCTTC
v_call: TRBV3-1/TRBV3-2; clone_size: NA; j_call: TRBJ1-5; d_call: NA; cdr3_aa: CASSAVGRGKGQPQHF; cdr3_nt: TGTGCCAGCAGCGCCGTCGGGCGGGGCAAAGGTCAGCCCCAGCATTTT
v_call: TRBV19; clone_size: NA; j_call: TRBJ2-7; d_call: NA; cdr3_aa: CASSINDLPSYEQYF; cdr3_nt: TGTGCCAGTAGTATAAACGACTTACCCTCCTACGAGCAGTACTTC
v_call: TRBV19; clone_size: NA; j_call: TRBJ1-6; d_call: NA; cdr3_aa: CATTEVGGAYNSPLHF; cdr3_nt: TGTGCCACCACCGAGGTGGGGGGGGCCTATAATTCACCCCTCCACTTT
v_call: TRBV16; clone_size: NA; j_call: TRBJ2-5; d_call: NA; cdr3_aa: CASSQSRGQETQYF; cdr3_nt: TGTGCCAGCAGCCAATCGCGAGGGCAAGAGACCCAGTACTTC
v_call: TRBV2; clone_size: NA; j_call: TRBJ2-7; d_call: TRBD1; cdr3_aa: CATGMGTGDHEQYF; cdr3_nt: TGTGCCACGGGGATGGGGACAGGGGATCACGAGCAGTACTTC
v_call: TRBV9; clone_size: few; j_call: TRBJ2-3; d_call: TRBD2; cdr3_aa: CASSVVGGAQDTQYF; cdr3_nt: TGTGCCAGCAGCGTAGTCGGGGGGGCACAAGATACGCAGTATTTT
v_call: TRBV15; clone_size: NA; j_call: TRBJ1-5; d_call: NA; cdr3_aa: CATSQQARNSNQPQHF; cdr3_nt: TGTGCCACCAGCCAACAGGCTAGAAATAGCAATCAGCCCCAGCATTTT
v_call: TRBV5-1; clone_size: NA; j_call: TRBJ1-3; d_call: NA; cdr3_aa: CASSLVGSGNTIYF; cdr3_nt: TGCGCCAGCAGCTTGGTCGGCTCTGGAAACACCATATATTTT
v_call: TRBV9; clone_size: NA; j_call: TRBJ2-5; d_call: TRBD2; cdr3_aa: CASSPGVAGVQETQYF; cdr3_nt: TGTGCCAGCAGCCCCGGGGTAGCGGGGGTCCAAGAGACCCAGTACTTC
v_call: TRBV11-3; clone_size: NA; j_call: TRBJ1-2; d_call: NA; cdr3_aa: CASSFRGPHGYTF; cdr3_nt: TGTGCCAGCAGCTTCAGGGGTCCGCATGGCTACACCTTC
v_call: TRBV2; clone_size: NA; j_call: TRBJ1-2; d_call: NA; cdr3_aa: CASSNMGLRDFNGYTF; cdr3_nt: TGTGCCAGCAGCAACATGGGACTGCGCGATTTCAATGGCTACACCTTC
v_call: TRBV3-1/TRBV3-2; clone_size: few; j_call: TRBJ2-3; d_call: NA; cdr3_aa: CASSQELVAEASTDTQYF; cdr3_nt: TGTGCCAGCAGCCAAGAGTTGGTAGCGGAAGCTAGCACAGATACGCAGTATTTT
v_call: TRBV5-1; clone_size: NA; j_call: TRBJ1-2; d_call: NA; cdr3_aa: CASSLETQRLNYGYTF; cdr3_nt: TGCGCCAGCAGCTTGGAAACACAACGCCTGAACTATGGCTACACCTTC
v_call: TRBV5-1; clone_size: few; j_call: TRBJ2-3; d_call: TRBD2; cdr3_aa: CASSLEPSGGLDTQYF; cdr3_nt: TGCGCCAGCAGCTTGGAGCCTAGCGGGGGTTTGGATACGCAGTATTTT
v_call: TRBV6-1; clone_size: NA; j_call: TRBJ2-5; d_call: TRBD1; cdr3_aa: CASSAYTGVVFETQYF; cdr3_nt: TGTGCCAGCAGTGCCTACACAGGGGTTGTTTTTGAGACCCAGTACTTC
v_call: TRBV5-4; clone_size: NA; j_call: TRBJ2-1; d_call: TRBD2; cdr3_aa: CASSLGPSGHNYNEQFF; cdr3_nt: TGTGCCAGCAGCTTGGGGCCTAGCGGACATAACTACAATGAGCAGTTCTTC
v_call: TRBV24-1; clone_size: NA; j_call: TRBJ1-1; d_call: NA; cdr3_aa: CATSVAGVTEAFF; cdr3_nt: TGTGCCACCAGTGTTGCGGGTGTCACTGAAGCTTTCTTT
v_call: TRBV7-6; clone_size: NA; j_call: TRBJ2-2; d_call: NA; cdr3_aa: CASSLVPTDTGELFF; cdr3_nt: TGTGCCAGCAGCTTAGTCCCGACTGACACCGGGGAGCTGTTTTTT
v_call: TRBV5-1; clone_size: NA; j_call: TRBJ1-2; d_call: TRBD1; cdr3_aa: CASSLARGTGGYGYTF; cdr3_nt: TGCGCCAGCAGCTTGGCCCGCGGGACAGGGGGATATGGCTACACCTTC